The T cell receptor (beta chain) described here comes from a study of T cell responses to AZD1222 COVID-19 vaccine. The study, taken as a whole, reports: Reportedly, close to half of spike-specific TCRs are directed against unmutated variant regions. Vaccine-related CD4 TCRs covered spike, predominating at 160-218 and 743-854. Two AZD1222 doses significantly raised spike-specific TCR breadth and depth over controls.

Concerning this clone: Its specificity is not known.

Only in-frame clones appear in the TCRdb table, and some are missing; sequencing was by immunoSEQ multiplex PCR. The sample holds 140,000 to 150,000 clones, about 93% seen once. The germline V and J ends were trimmed by 1 base and 3 bases, with 12 bases remaining between them. Per the germline V gene, CDR1 is LNHNV and CDR2 is YYDKDF (reference sequence). The CDR3 is made up of 15 amino acids. This chain uses TRBV15 with TRBJ1-1, with D hard to call. The specimen was peripheral blood, collected on day 0 of MenACWY control vaccination. This TCR derives from an adult in good health. The CDR3 DNA sequence: TGTGCCACCAGCAGAGTCCCAGAGTCCGACACTGAAGCTTTCTTT. Protein product: CATSRVPESDTEAFF.